This is a list of T cell receptor beta chains from one sample in a study of T cells in Graves' hyperthyroidism and ophthalmopathy. TCRdb reprocessed the multiplex PCR reads with MiXCR, giving one entry per CDR3 protein. This repertoire shows some 740,000 distinct CDR3 sequences, 14% found once; its top ten account for 10%. The specimen sequenced was blood. The receptors were sampled from a woman between 18 and 29 years old with Graves' hyperthyroidism. CDR3s include the opening cysteine and the closing phenylalanine or tryptophan. The D gene is left open where the match is weak. Size values are once, few and many counts, or a class for expanded clones, and some rows have none.

>NA|TRBV28|TRBJ2-1|NA
CASSFPSSYIRFF
TGTGCCAGCAGTTTTCCGTCTAGTTACATACGGTTCTTC
>few|TRBV7-9|TRBJ2-5|TRBD1
CASSFRDRETQYF
TGTGCCAGCAGTTTCCGGGACAGAGAGACCCAGTACTTC
>NA|TRBV6-8|TRBJ2-5|TRBD2
CASSYSRLAGHREETQYF
TGTGCCAGCAGTTACTCGCGGCTAGCGGGCCACAGAGAAGAGACCCAGTACTTC
>many|TRBV6-1|TRBJ1-5|NA
CASSEAPPALALGRLAQHF
TGTGCCAGCAGTGAAGCACCTCCAGCACTCGCCCTCGGTCGATTGGCCCAGCATTTT
>few|TRBV4-3|TRBJ2-1|NA
CASSQDLRGISYNEQFF
TGCGCCAGCAGCCAAGACCTCCGGGGGATTTCCTACAATGAGCAGTTCTTC
>many|TRBV11-2|TRBJ2-7|NA
CASSFGTEQYF
TGTGCCAGCAGCTTCGGGACCGAGCAGTACTTC
>few|TRBV27|TRBJ1-1|NA
CASSLSQALMNTEAFF
TGTGCCAGCAGTTTATCACAGGCCCTCATGAACACTGAAGCTTTCTTT
>many|TRBV30|TRBJ1-1|NA
CAWSGQEAFF
TGTGCCTGGAGCGGACAGGAAGCTTTCTTT
>few|TRBV4-1|TRBJ2-3|NA
CASSSFLSTDTQYF
TGCGCCAGCAGCTCTTTTCTTAGCACAGATACGCAGTATTTT
>few|TRBV28|TRBJ1-4|NA
CASRGGVEKLFF
TGTGCCAGCAGGGGAGGGGTTGAAAAACTGTTTTTT
>NA|TRBV19|TRBJ2-1|NA
CASSIGGPAREIGFF
TGTGCCAGTAGTATCGGGGGTCCGGCCAGAGAGATTGGGTTCTTC
>few|TRBV11-3|TRBJ2-4|TRBD1
CASSSDRGPKNIQYF
TGTGCCAGCAGCTCAGACAGGGGACCCAAAAACATTCAGTACTTC
>many|TRBV11-2|TRBJ2-7|NA
CASSSEPGLLPYEQYF
TGTGCCAGCAGCTCGGAACCGGGACTTCTCCCGTACGAGCAGTACTTC
>few|TRBV19|TRBJ1-2|NA
CASSSGGSPPYGYTF
TGTGCCAGTAGTAGTGGAGGTTCCCCACCCTATGGCTACACCTTC
>NA|TRBV20-1|TRBJ2-3|NA
CSARTWTSHSPDTQYF
TGCAGTGCTAGAACCTGGACCTCCCATAGTCCAGATACGCAGTATTTT
>NA|TRBV10-3|TRBJ1-1|NA
CAISDPTVNTEAFF
TGTGCCATCAGTGACCCGACAGTGAACACTGAAGCTTTCTTT
>many|TRBV3-1|TRBJ1-1|NA
CASSHIEMAFF
TGTGCCAGCAGCCACATAGAAATGGCTTTCTTT
>many|TRBV11-3|TRBJ2-2|NA
CASSPRGYRGRTGELFF
TGTGCCAGCAGCCCCCGGGGTTATCGGGGACGCACCGGGGAGCTGTTTTTT
>many|TRBV20-1|TRBJ2-3|TRBD2
CSASYRAGAKDTQYF
TGCAGTGCTAGTTACCGAGCGGGAGCTAAAGATACGCAGTATTTT
>many|TRBV2|TRBJ2-7|TRBD2
CASRPLAGSPGEQYF
TGTGCCAGCAGGCCCCTAGCGGGGTCTCCTGGGGAGCAGTACTTC
>many|TRBV9|TRBJ2-7|TRBD2
CASSPQGGGRANEQYF
TGTGCCAGCAGCCCCCAGGGGGGCGGGAGGGCCAACGAGCAGTACTTC
>NA|TRBV18|TRBJ2-1|TRBD1
CASADRGFYEQFF
TGTGCCAGCGCGGACAGGGGGTTCTATGAGCAGTTCTTC
>NA|TRBV3-1|TRBJ2-7|TRBD2
CASSPTLGLAGVSYEQYF
TGTGCCAGCAGCCCGACCCTCGGACTAGCGGGAGTTTCTTACGAGCAGTACTTC
>NA|TRBV10-1|TRBJ2-1|NA
CASSVRGASEQFF
TGCGCCAGCAGTGTTAGGGGGGCGAGTGAGCAGTTCTTC
>many|TRBV5-1|TRBJ2-3|NA
CASSLGRPSTDTQYF
TGCGCCAGCAGCTTGGGGAGGCCTAGCACAGATACGCAGTATTTT
>many|TRBV13|TRBJ2-1|TRBD1
CASSLDRLSYNEQFF
TGTGCCAGCAGCTTGGACAGGTTAAGCTACAATGAGCAGTTCTTC
>few|TRBV7-9|TRBJ1-1|NA
CASSLEADYTTEAFF
TGTGCCAGCAGCTTAGAGGCAGATTATACCACTGAAGCTTTCTTT
>many|TRBV6-1|TRBJ1-5|NA
CASSADRTASRSNQPQHF
TGTGCCAGCAGTGCCGATAGGACGGCCAGCCGTAGCAATCAGCCCCAGCATTTT
>NA|TRBV7-8|TRBJ2-2|NA
CASNKRGTANTGELFF
TGTGCCAGCAACAAAAGAGGTACGGCGAACACCGGGGAGCTGTTTTTT
>many|TRBV30|TRBJ2-7|NA
CAWSLQGLGEQYF
TGTGCCTGGAGTCTACAGGGTTTGGGCGAGCAGTACTTC
>NA|TRBV18|TRBJ2-5|NA
CASSPPIKETQYF
TGTGCCAGCTCACCACCAATTAAAGAGACCCAGTACTTC
>few|TRBV5-1|TRBJ2-5|TRBD1
CASSSAPTTGGVKVKTQYF
TGCGCCAGCAGCTCAGCGCCCACTACAGGGGGCGTTAAAGTCAAGACCCAGTACTTC
>many|TRBV24-1|TRBJ2-5|NA
CATSDRRLYQETQYF
TGTGCCACCAGTGACCGACGGTTGTACCAAGAGACCCAGTACTTC
>few|TRBV29-1|TRBJ2-1|NA
CSVGSGRYNEQFF
TGCAGCGTTGGGTCGGGTCGGTACAATGAGCAGTTCTTC
>many|TRBV6-5|TRBJ2-7|NA
CASSYGTGSSYEQYF
TGTGCCAGCAGTTACGGGACCGGCAGCTCCTACGAGCAGTACTTC
>few|TRBV2|TRBJ2-3|TRBD2
CASSLAGGFWRSTDTQYF
TGTGCCAGCAGTCTAGCGGGAGGGTTCTGGCGAAGCACAGATACGCAGTATTTT
>many|TRBV3-1|TRBJ2-1|NA
CASSQVGLDNEQFF
TGTGCCAGCAGCCAAGTGGGGCTTGACAATGAGCAGTTCTTC
>few|TRBV6-1|TRBJ2-5|NA
CASRRGDQETQYF
TGTGCCAGCAGGCGCGGCGACCAAGAGACCCAGTACTTC
>few|TRBV10-1|TRBJ2-3|NA
CASSESLASPGADTQYF
TGCGCCAGCAGTGAGTCGTTAGCTTCCCCGGGGGCAGATACGCAGTATTTT
>NA|TRBV7-2|TRBJ2-7|NA
CASSLDPLGWQYF
TGTGCCAGCAGCTTAGACCCCCTAGGTTGGCAGTACTTC
>many|TRBV11-2|TRBJ2-3|NA
CASSLGRRPSTDTQYF
TGTGCCAGCAGCTTAGGTCGCAGACCCAGCACAGATACGCAGTATTTT
>NA|TRBV19|TRBJ2-2|NA
CASSIGGQIAGELFF
TGTGCCAGTAGTATAGGAGGACAGATCGCCGGGGAGCTGTTTTTT
>many|TRBV7-9|TRBJ2-1|NA
CASTSTGTSSYNEQFF
TGTGCCAGCACCTCGACCGGGACTTCGTCCTACAATGAGCAGTTCTTC
>many|TRBV20-1|TRBJ2-5|NA
CSARSSGLPGETQYF
TGCAGTGCTAGATCCTCTGGGTTGCCGGGAGAGACCCAGTACTTC
>many|TRBV2|TRBJ2-3|TRBD2
CASSESGRTSTDTQYF
TGTGCCAGCAGTGAAAGCGGGAGGACTAGCACAGATACGCAGTATTTT
>many|TRBV11-2|TRBJ2-7|NA
CASTVTGSSYEQYF
TGTGCCAGCACCGTGACGGGGAGCTCCTACGAGCAGTACTTC
>NA|TRBV7-9|TRBJ2-1|NA
CASSPAGGTFEDEQFF
TGTGCCAGCAGCCCGGCAGGGGGGACATTCGAGGATGAGCAGTTCTTC
>NA|TRBV7-9|TRBJ1-6|TRBD1
CASSAITGVNSPLHF
TGTGCCAGCAGCGCCATAACAGGGGTGAATTCACCCCTCCACTTT
>few|TRBV7-3|TRBJ1-1|NA
CASSLIIQGGNTEAFF
TGTGCCAGCAGCTTAATTATACAGGGAGGGAACACTGAAGCTTTCTTT
>many|TRBV12-3/TRBV12-4|TRBJ2-5|NA
CASSLRGKETQYF
TGTGCCAGCAGTTTAAGAGGGAAAGAGACCCAGTACTTC
>few|TRBV12-3/TRBV12-4|TRBJ2-7|NA
CASSPSPPADSYEQYF
TGTGCCAGCAGTCCGAGCCCCCCAGCGGACTCCTACGAGCAGTACTTC